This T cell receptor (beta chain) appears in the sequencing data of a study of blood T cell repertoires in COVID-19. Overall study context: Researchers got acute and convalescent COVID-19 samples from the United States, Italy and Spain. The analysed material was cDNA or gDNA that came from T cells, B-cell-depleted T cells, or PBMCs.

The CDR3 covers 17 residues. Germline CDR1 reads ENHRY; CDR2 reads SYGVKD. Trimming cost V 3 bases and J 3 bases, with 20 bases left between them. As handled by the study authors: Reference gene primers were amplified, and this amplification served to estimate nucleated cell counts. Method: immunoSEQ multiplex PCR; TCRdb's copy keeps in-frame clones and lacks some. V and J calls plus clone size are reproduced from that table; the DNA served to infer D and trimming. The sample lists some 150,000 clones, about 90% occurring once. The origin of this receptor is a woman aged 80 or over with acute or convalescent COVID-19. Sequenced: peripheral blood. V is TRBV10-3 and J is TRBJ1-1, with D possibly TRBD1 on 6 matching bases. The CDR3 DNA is TGTGCCATCAGTGACCCGAGGGGGGGCCGGGGCGACACTGAAGCTTTCTTT. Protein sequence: CAISDPRGGRGDTEAFF.